The 30 T cell receptor beta chains given below trace back to one sample, sequenced in a study of T cells in women clearing cervical HPV infection. The method was immunoSEQ multiplex PCR; TCRdb's version includes in-frame clones alone and lacks a portion of them. The sample totals about 12,000 clones. Input material: blood buffy coat. These TCRs come from a woman aged 18-70 years with a cervical HPV16 infection that either progressed to CIN3+ or cleared (not recorded which).

Notes on this clone: The CDR3 end lies 3 residues beyond the end of the read and is filled in from the germline J gene. This rearrangement joins TRBV5-4 to TRBJ2-7; D uncertain. With 2 bases removed from V and 2 bases from J, the gap between germline ends came to 8 bases. The CDR3 runs to 13 residues. Germline V gene sequence: CDR1 SGHNT, CDR2 YYREEE (reference sequence). CDR3 sequence reads: CASSFCSAYEQYF. The sequenced CDR3 bases are TGTGCCAGCAGCTTTTGCTCGGCCTACGAG. Variable domain in full (rest from reference TRBV5-4 and TRBJ2-7): ETGVTQSPTHLIKTRGQQVTLRCSSQSGHNTVSWYQQALGQGPQFIFQYYREEENGRGNFPPRFSGLQFPNYSSELNVNALELDDSALYLCASSFCSAYEQYFGPGTRLTVT.

On this clone itself: Read sequence stops 3 residues before the CDR3 end, and the germline J gene provides the missing end. The V call is TRBV19, the J call TRBJ2-5; TRBD1 matches at 7 bases. J gave up 5 bases and V 7 bases, and 4 bases lay outside the gene matches. Germline values: CDR1 LNHDA, CDR2 SQIVND (reference sequence). CDR3 length equals 12 residues. The sequenced part of the CDR3 DNA is TGTGCCAGTAAAGGGGGCTCCGAGACC. Its translation: CASKGGSET. The full CDR3 is CASKGGSETQYF.

As concerns this clone: The read ends 3 residues shy of where the CDR3 ends; the end is completed using the germline J gene. The rearrangement links TRBV10-3 to TRBJ1-6; maybe TRBD1 (6 bases). The ends were cut back, 2 bases at V and 7 bases at J, with 12 bases in the middle. The CDR3 spans 15 residues. Germline V gives CDR1 ENHRY, CDR2 SYGVKD. The part of the CDR3 DNA that was read is TGTGCCATCAGTGAGGAATGGACAGCAAATTCACCC. Amino acid sequence: CAISEEWTANSP. The whole CDR3 reads CAISEEWTANSPLHF.

CDR3 sequence reads: CASSIDSDYGYTF. CDR3 DNA, as far as it was read: TGTGCCAGTAGTATAGACAGTGACTATGGC. The chain combines TRBV19 with TRBJ1-2; D remains unclear. The read ends 3 residues before the CDR3 terminus; that terminus is restored from the germline J gene. Germline lookup yields CDR1 LNHDA and CDR2 SQIVND (reference sequence). Trimming stripped 0 bases from V and 3 bases from J, with 5 bases between. The CDR3 is 13 residues long. Filled out from reference TRBV19 and TRBJ1-2, the complete variable domain reads DGGITQSPKYLFRKEGQNVTLSCEQNLNHDAMYWYRQDPGQGLRLIYYSQIVNDFQKGDIAEGYSVSREKKESFPLTVTSAQKNPTAFYLCASSIDSDYGYTFGSGTRLTVV.

Worth noting for this clone: The read gets to within 3 residues of the CDR3 end, and the germline J gene fills in the rest. The genes are TRBV7-2 and TRBJ1-1; maybe TRBD1 (6 bases). V was pared by 5 bases and J by 1 base, with 11 bases between. Germline CDR1 reads SGHTA; CDR2 reads FQGNSA. This CDR3 has 14 residues. CDR3 in amino acids: CASSKQGQNTEAFF. The covered CDR3 bases are TGTGCCAGCAGCAAACAGGGTCAGAACACTGAA.

Worth noting for this clone: The CDR3 end falls 3 residues outside the read, so it is completed with the germline J gene. The rearrangement links TRBV10-2 to TRBJ1-1; D call uncertain. CDR1 and CDR2 (germline): WSHSY, SAAADI. The V end was cut by 8 bases, the J end by 5 bases, with 12 bases between. CDR3 length: 12 residues. The sequenced part of the CDR3 DNA is TGCGCCAGCCAGGTCGGCGAAACTGAA. Translation gives CASQVGETE. The CDR3 reads in full as CASQVGETEAFF.

Comments on this clone: With the read ending 3 residues before the CDR3 end, the germline J gene is used to fill in that end. This sequence joins TRBV19 and TRBJ1-3; TRBD1 matches 7 bases. Germline V gene data show CDR1 as LNHDA and CDR2 as SQIVND (reference sequence). V lost 9 bases and J lost 0; bases outside the gene matches: 2. CDR3 length: 13 amino acids. CDR3 sequence: CASTGASGNTIYF. CDR3 bases read: TGTGCCAGCACAGGGGCCTCTGGAAACACC.

Of note for this clone: With the read ending 3 residues before the CDR3 end, the germline J gene is used to fill in that end. Other DNA sequences in this specimen translate into the identical CDR3. The chain carries TRBV13 and TRBJ1-3, with 9 positions matching TRBD1. Losses at the gene ends were 4 bases for V and 4 bases for J; bases not matched to a gene: 11. Per the germline V gene, CDR1 is PRHDT and CDR2 is FYEKMQ (reference sequence). The CDR3 is 17 residues long. The sequenced part of the CDR3 DNA is TGTGCCAGCAGCTCCTTCTTCGACAGGGGGAGCGGAAACACC. Its protein product is CASSSFFDRGSGNT. The full-length CDR3 reads as CASSSFFDRGSGNTIYF.

Regarding this clone: Sequencing ends 3 residues short of the CDR3 end; the germline J gene provides the rest. This chain joins TRBV3-1 (or the pseudogene TRBV3-2) and TRBJ1-1, with D possibly being TRBD1 (5 bases). The CDR3 covers 15 residues. Germline V lookup: CDR1 LGHDT, CDR2 YNNKEL (reference sequence). The ends were cut back, 1 base at V and 1 base at J, with 10 bases in the middle. CDR3 in amino acids: CASSQADRQNTEAFF. The DNA read from the CDR3 is TGTGCCAGCAGCCAAGCAGACAGACAGAACACTGAA.

With respect to this clone: Read data end 3 residues before the CDR3 end; the end is taken from the germline J gene. The rearrangement links TRBV5-4 to TRBJ2-1; no clear D. Per germline, CDR1 SGHNT and CDR2 YYREEE (reference sequence). The V and J ends lost 1 base and 8 bases respectively, with 7 bases between them. The CDR3 covers 12 residues. The CDR3 DNA, read in part, is TGTGCCAGCAGCTTGACCCGGGATGAG. Its translation: CASSLTRDE. The entire CDR3 is CASSLTRDEQFF.

Remarks on this clone: The CDR3 end falls 3 residues outside the read, so it is completed with the germline J gene. The rearrangement joins TRBV30 to TRBJ1-6; TRBD1 matches 7 bases. The ends lost 5 bases at V and 9 bases at J; junction bases unmatched: 13. The germline CDR1 and CDR2 sequences are GTSNPN and SVGIG (reference sequence). This CDR3 is built from 15 residues. The sequenced CDR3 bases are TGTGCCTGGGGGACCGGGACAGTGGGGGTTTCACCC. The encoded protein is CAWGTGTVGVSP. The CDR3, in full, reads CAWGTGTVGVSPLHF.

This clone is classed as medium-sized by frequency. The DNA ends 3 residues before the CDR3 does, and the rest of the CDR3 is filled in from the germline J gene. V usage is TRBV18 and J usage is TRBJ2-3; a possible D gene is TRBD1 (6 bases). Trimming pared 8 bases from V and 4 bases from J, leaving 19 bases between. Germline V gene lookup returns CDR1 KGHSH and CDR2 LQKENI. CDR3 size: 15 residues. CDR3 DNA, as far as it was read: TGTGCCAGCCTGGATCCAGTCGAGGGGGCAGATACG. Amino acids: CASLDPVEGADT. The whole CDR3 protein is CASLDPVEGADTQYF.

CDR3 bases read: TGTGCCAGCTCCGGGACAGAGAGCTATGGC. It encodes CASSGTESYG. The whole CDR3 protein reads CASSGTESYGYTF. The rearrangement joins TRBV18 to TRBJ1-2, with 7 bases matching TRBD1. The CDR3 end is not reached by the read, which stops 3 residues before it; the germline J gene fills it in. Germline values: CDR1 KGHSH, CDR2 LQKENI. Unmatched junction bases numbered 5, after V lost 6 bases and J lost 4 bases. The CDR3 runs 13 residues. The entire variable domain, with the rest obtained from reference TRBV18 and TRBJ1-2, is as follows: NAGVMQNPRHLVRRRGQEARLRCSPMKGHSHVYWYRQLPEEGLKFMVYLQKENIIDESGMPKERFSAEFPKEGPSILRIQQVVRGDSAAYFCASSGTESYGYTFGSGTRLTVV.

About this clone: The read is 3 residues too short to cover the CDR3 end, so that end is filled in from the germline J gene. This chain joins TRBV20-1 and TRBJ2-7; 8 bases are a match to TRBD2. Per the germline V gene, CDR1 is DFQATT and CDR2 is SNEGSKA (reference sequence). There are 16 residues in the CDR3. Germline trimming cut 3 bases from V and 5 bases from J; bases unmatched to any gene: 15. The chain's CDR3 is CSARAPGRGNNNEQYF. The covered CDR3 bases are TGCAGTGCTAGGGCCCCCGGGAGGGGGAATAACAACGAG.

The CDR3 bases that were read are TGCAGTGCCCGAGGGCGGGGCCATAATGAAAAA. It codes for CSARGRGHNEK. The full CDR3 is CSARGRGHNEKLFF. The genes are TRBV20-1 and TRBJ1-4, with D perhaps matching TRBD1 (5 bases). Read coverage stops 3 residues before the CDR3 terminus; the germline J gene supplies the remainder. V lost 6 bases and J lost 4, with 15 bases in between. This CDR3 spans 14 amino acids. Per germline, CDR1 DFQATT and CDR2 SNEGSKA (reference sequence).

Points on this clone: The CDR3 is cut off 3 residues early in the read; its end comes from the germline J gene. The V and J genes are TRBV20-1 and TRBJ1-2, with 8 positions matching TRBD1. The CDR3 is made up of 12 amino acids. Germline CDR1 reads DFQATT; CDR2 reads SNEGSKA (reference sequence). Germline trimming cut 3 bases from V and 3 bases from J; bases unmatched to any gene: 0. The CDR3 is CSARDRDYGYTF. The CDR3 DNA, read in part, is TGCAGTGCTAGGGACAGGGACTATGGC.

CDR3 loop: CASSQGAYRQYNEQFF. Incomplete CDR3 DNA: TGCGCCAGCAGCCAAGGGGCTTACAGGCAGTACAATGAG. The chain combines TRBV4-1 with TRBJ2-1; possibly TRBD1 for D (5 bases). The sequence runs out 3 residues before the end of the CDR3; the remainder is reconstructed from the germline J gene. Per the germline V gene, CDR1 is MGHRA and CDR2 is YSYEKL. V lost 1 base to trimming and J lost 4 bases, with 14 bases between them. The CDR3 loop spans 16 amino acids.

CDR3 bases read: TGCAGTGCTAGTCCTATGACTAGCGCCTACGAG. Translation gives CSASPMTSAYE. The entire CDR3 protein reads CSASPMTSAYEQYF. The chain combines TRBV20-1 with TRBJ2-7, with TRBD2 identical over 8 bases. The read terminates 3 residues ahead of where the CDR3 ends, so the germline J gene completes it. The CDR3 is made up of 14 amino acids. J lost 2 bases, V lost 3 bases, and 6 bases had no gene match. CDR1 and CDR2 from the germline V gene are DFQATT and SNEGSKA (reference sequence).

To note about this clone: The read falls 3 residues short of the CDR3 end, and the missing part is taken from the germline J gene. The gene calls are TRBV20-1 and TRBJ2-1, with TRBD1 matching 8 bases. The J segment lost 0 bases and the V segment lost 4 bases, leaving 8 bases of the junction unmatched. Germline V CDR1 and CDR2: DFQATT, SNEGSKA (reference sequence). The CDR3 consists of 16 residues. This CDR3 reads CSANPRGLSSYNEQFF. Partial CDR3 DNA: TGCAGTGCTAACCCCAGGGGGCTCAGCTCCTACAATGAG.

Remarks on this clone: Sequencing ends 3 residues short of the CDR3 end; the germline J gene provides the rest. V usage is TRBV2 and J usage is TRBJ1-1; 8 bases are shared with TRBD1. The germline gives CDR1 SNHLY, CDR2 FYNNEI. This CDR3 contains 16 residues. V was clipped by 0 bases and J by 0 bases; unmatched bases: 3. The CDR3 DNA, read in part, is TGTGCCAGCAGTGAAGCTTCACAGGGGGTGAACACTGAA. Residues: CASSEASQGVNTE. In full, the CDR3 reads CASSEASQGVNTEAFF. The whole variable domain, remainder taken from reference TRBV2 and TRBJ1-1, is EPEVTQTPSHQVTQMGQEVILRCVPISNHLYFYWYRQILGQKVEFLVSFYNNEISEKSEIFDDQFSVERPDGSNFTLKIRSTKLEDSAMYFCASSEASQGVNTEAFFGQGTRLTVV.

Concerning this clone: The read halts 3 residues ahead of the CDR3 end, with the missing end drawn from the germline J gene. The gene calls are TRBV28 and TRBJ2-7; 10 nucleotides align to TRBD2. The CDR3 is 16 residues long. Germline trimming cut 0 bases from V and 0 bases from J; bases unmatched to any gene: 2. In germline, CDR1 is MDHEN, CDR2 SYDVKM. CDR3: CASSLWLAGVSYEQYF. The covered CDR3 bases are TGTGCCAGCAGTTTATGGCTAGCGGGGGTCTCCTACGAG.

Notes on this clone: The read terminates 3 residues before the CDR3 end, so the remaining end is supplied by the germline J gene. The chain joins TRBV5-1 to TRBJ2-7, with 7 positions matching TRBD1. The CDR3 has 14 residues. V was clipped by 6 bases and J by 2 bases; unmatched bases: 8. CDR1 SGHRS and CDR2 YFSETQ come from the germline V gene. The chain's CDR3 is CASTTGNDPYEQYF. The CDR3 DNA, read in part, is TGCGCCAGCACGACAGGGAATGATCCCTACGAG.

About this clone: The read ends 3 residues before the CDR3 terminus; that terminus is restored from the germline J gene. The chain uses TRBV5-1 and TRBJ1-2; 7 positions agree with TRBD1. The ends lost 3 bases at V and 0 bases at J; junction bases unmatched: 8. CDR3 length: 16 amino acids. CDR1 is SGHRS, CDR2 YFSETQ, per germline. Here the CDR3 reads CASSSQGTGANYGYTF. Partial CDR3 DNA: TGCGCCAGCAGCTCACAGGGGACTGGGGCTAACTATGGC.

Points on this clone: The read terminates 3 residues ahead of where the CDR3 ends, so the germline J gene completes it. V usage is TRBV2 and J usage is TRBJ2-2; D gene unclear. Trimming stripped 7 bases from V and 0 bases from J, with 3 bases between. The length of the CDR3 is 12 residues. Germline assignment: CDR1 SNHLY and CDR2 FYNNEI. This CDR3 reads CASKPNTGELFF. The sequenced CDR3 bases are TGTGCCAGCAAGCCGAACACCGGGGAG.

Points on this clone: The sequence runs out 3 residues before the end of the CDR3; the remainder is reconstructed from the germline J gene. V usage is TRBV20-1 and J usage is TRBJ1-1; no clear D gene. Trimming pared 1 base from V and 0 bases from J, leaving 3 bases between. Per the germline V gene, CDR1 is DFQATT and CDR2 is SNEGSKA (reference sequence). This CDR3 is 12 amino acids long. The sequenced CDR3 bases are TGCAGTGCTAGAGGTATGAACACTGAA. This encodes CSARGMNTE. The entire CDR3 protein reads CSARGMNTEAFF.

Concerning this clone: The read finishes 3 residues shy of the CDR3 end, and the germline J gene is used to complete it. The chain has TRBV29-1 and TRBJ2-7; unclear D gene. CDR3 size: 11 residues. V gave up 4 bases and J gave up 4 bases, with 8 bases separating them. Looked up from germline, CDR1 is SQVTM and CDR2 is ANQGSEA. CDR3 sequence: CSVGSPYEQYF. The part of the CDR3 DNA that was read is TGCAGCGTTGGCAGTCCTTACGAG.

Turning to this clone: The CDR3 goes on 3 residues after the read ends, and that part is filled in from the germline J gene. The chain has TRBV5-6 and TRBJ1-2, with D unresolved. The CDR3 sequence is 13 residues long. The germline gives CDR1 SGHDT, CDR2 YYEEEE. The germline V and J ends were trimmed by 2 bases and 2 bases, with 7 bases remaining between them. The CDR3: CASSLYQNYGYTF. The CDR3 bases that were read are TGTGCCAGCAGCTTATATCAGAACTATGGC. The full variable domain, with the rest looked up from reference TRBV5-6 and TRBJ1-2, is DAGVTQSPTHLIKTRGQQVTLRCSPKSGHDTVSWYQQALGQGPQFIFQYYEEEERQRGNFPDRFSGHQFPNYSSELNVNALLLGDSALYLCASSLYQNYGYTFGSGTRLTVV.

About this clone itself: The missing CDR3 end, 3 residues past where the read stops, is filled in from the germline J gene. The chain employs TRBV20-1 and TRBJ2-1; 13 positions match TRBD2. Germline V gene data show CDR1 as DFQATT and CDR2 as SNEGSKA (reference sequence). CDR3 size: 18 residues. After removal of 3 bases from V and 3 bases from J, the junction contained 11 bases not matched to a gene. CDR3 sequence: CSARATSGGPQGYNEQFF. The covered CDR3 bases are TGCAGTGCTAGGGCGACTAGCGGGGGGCCCCAGGGCTACAATGAG.

Concerning this clone: The read ends 3 residues shy of where the CDR3 ends; the end is completed using the germline J gene. The rearrangement links TRBV7-6 to TRBJ1-2; D may be TRBD1 (5 bases). Looked up from germline, CDR1 is SGHVS and CDR2 is FNYEAQ. CDR3 size: 13 residues. This CDR3 is CASTSRGEDGYTF. The CDR3 DNA, read in part, is TGTGCCAGCACCTCTAGGGGAGAGGACGGC. The full variable domain, completed using reference TRBV7-6 and TRBJ1-2, is GAGVSQSPRYKVTKRGQDVALRCDPISGHVSLYWYRQALGQGPEFLTYFNYEAQQDKSGLPNDRFSAERPEGSISTLTIQRTEQRDSAMYRCASTSRGEDGYTFGSGTRLTVV.

CDR3 sequence: CASSPGQGISEQYF. CDR3 DNA (partial): TGCGCCAGCAGTCCAGGGCAGGGAATATCCGAG. The rearrangement uses TRBV10-1 and TRBJ2-7; possibly TRBD1 for D (5 bases). From the germline J gene comes the end of the CDR3, since the read stops 3 residues before it. CDR3 length equals 14 residues. V lost 5 bases and J 6 bases, leaving 17 bases between the germline ends. The germline V gene encodes CDR1 WNHNN and CDR2 SYGVQD (reference sequence).